This T cell receptor (beta chain) was profiled in a study of T-cell reconstitution after alpha-beta-depleted transplantation in children. Germline lookup yields CDR1 LGHDT and CDR2 YNNKEL (reference sequence). V dropped 0 bases and J dropped 4 bases, with 12 bases sitting between them. The CDR3 has 15 amino acids. Preparation of the TCRbeta library involved a method that used unique molecular identifiers. TCRdb re-called the PCR reads with MiXCR, one entry per CDR3 protein. In the table there are about 90,000 distinct CDR3 sequences, roughly 15% of which are singletons. The sequencing here drew on PBMCs, mostly from graft donor cells, taken 180 days after TCRalphabeta/CD19-depleted stem cell transplant. This receptor was obtained from a male patient between 2 and 10 years old who had a stem cell transplant for acute lymphoblastic leukemia, so the T cells may come from the graft donor. The chain combines TRBV3-1 with TRBJ1-2; D not certain. The CDR3, as DNA: TGTGCCAGCAGCCAAGATCTCCAGGTGCCCTATGGCTACACCTTC. It is translated as CASSQDLQVPYGYTF.